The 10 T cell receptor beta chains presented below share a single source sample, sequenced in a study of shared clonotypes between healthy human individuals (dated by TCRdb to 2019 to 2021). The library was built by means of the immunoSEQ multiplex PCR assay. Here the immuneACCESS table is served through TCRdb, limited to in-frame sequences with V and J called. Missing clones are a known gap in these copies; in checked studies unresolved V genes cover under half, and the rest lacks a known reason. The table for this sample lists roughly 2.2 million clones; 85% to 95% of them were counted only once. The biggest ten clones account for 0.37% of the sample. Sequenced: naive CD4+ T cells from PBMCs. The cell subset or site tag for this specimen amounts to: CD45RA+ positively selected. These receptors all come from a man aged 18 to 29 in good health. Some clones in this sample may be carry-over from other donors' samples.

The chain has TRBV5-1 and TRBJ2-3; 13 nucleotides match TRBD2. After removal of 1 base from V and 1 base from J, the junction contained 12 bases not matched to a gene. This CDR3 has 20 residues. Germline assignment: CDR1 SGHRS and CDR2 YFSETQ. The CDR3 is CASSLPTSGRAGSGTDTQYF. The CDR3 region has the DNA TGCGCCAGCAGCTTGCCTACTAGCGGGAGGGCCGGGTCGGGCACAGATACGCAGTATTTT. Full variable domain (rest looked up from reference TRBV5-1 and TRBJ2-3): KAGVTQTPRYLIKTRGQQVTLSCSPISGHRSVSWYQQTPGQGLQFLFEYFSETQRNKGNFPGRFSGRQFSNSRSEMNVSTLELGDSALYLCASSLPTSGRAGSGTDTQYFGPGTRLTVL.

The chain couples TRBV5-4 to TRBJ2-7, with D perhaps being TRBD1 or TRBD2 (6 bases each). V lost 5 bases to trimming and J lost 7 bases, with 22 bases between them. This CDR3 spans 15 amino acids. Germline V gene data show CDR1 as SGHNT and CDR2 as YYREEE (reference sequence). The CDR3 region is CASRLFGGRRGEQYF. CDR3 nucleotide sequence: TGTGCCAGCAGGCTTTTTGGGGGGCGGCGTGGGGAGCAGTACTTC.

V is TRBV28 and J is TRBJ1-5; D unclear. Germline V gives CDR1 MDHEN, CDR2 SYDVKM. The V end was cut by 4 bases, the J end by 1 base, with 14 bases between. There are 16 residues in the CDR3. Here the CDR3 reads CASSSQEEISNQPQHF. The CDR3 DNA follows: TGTGCCAGCAGTTCGCAGGAGGAGATAAGCAATCAGCCCCAGCATTTT.

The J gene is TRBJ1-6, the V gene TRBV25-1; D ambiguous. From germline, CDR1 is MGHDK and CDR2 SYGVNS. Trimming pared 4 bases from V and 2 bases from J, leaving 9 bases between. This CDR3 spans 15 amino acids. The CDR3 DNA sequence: TGTGCCAGCAGTGCCGGCAGGCCCTATAATTCACCCCTCCACTTT. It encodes CASSAGRPYNSPLHF.

The CDR3, as DNA: TGTGCCAGCAGCTTACAGTCCACAGATACGCAGTATTTT. Translation: CASSLQSTDTQYF. This sequence joins TRBV11-1 and TRBJ2-3; D uncertain. The CDR3 is made up of 13 amino acids. Germline lookup yields CDR1 SGHAT and CDR2 FQDESV (reference sequence). The ends were cut back, 2 bases at V and 2 bases at J, with 5 bases in the middle.

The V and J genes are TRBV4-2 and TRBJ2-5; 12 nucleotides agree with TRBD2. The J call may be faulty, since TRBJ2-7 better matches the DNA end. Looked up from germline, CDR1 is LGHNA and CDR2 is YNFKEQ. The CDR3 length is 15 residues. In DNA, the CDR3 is TGTGCCAGCAGCCGAGGGACTAGCGGGTTCTACGAGCAGTACTTC. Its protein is CASSRGTSGFYEQYF.

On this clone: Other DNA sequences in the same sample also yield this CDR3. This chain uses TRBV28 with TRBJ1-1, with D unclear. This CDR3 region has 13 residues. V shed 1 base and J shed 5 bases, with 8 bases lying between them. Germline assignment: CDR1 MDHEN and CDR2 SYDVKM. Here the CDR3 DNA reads TGTGCCAGCAGTTTATCAGGCGGGACTGAAGCTTTCTTT. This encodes CASSLSGGTEAFF.

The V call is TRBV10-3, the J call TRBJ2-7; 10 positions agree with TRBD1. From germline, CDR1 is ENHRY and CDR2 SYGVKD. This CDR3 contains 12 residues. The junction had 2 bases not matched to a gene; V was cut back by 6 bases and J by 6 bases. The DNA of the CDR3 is TGTGCCATCAGGACAGGGGGCCCCGAGCAGTACTTC. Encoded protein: CAIRTGGPEQYF.

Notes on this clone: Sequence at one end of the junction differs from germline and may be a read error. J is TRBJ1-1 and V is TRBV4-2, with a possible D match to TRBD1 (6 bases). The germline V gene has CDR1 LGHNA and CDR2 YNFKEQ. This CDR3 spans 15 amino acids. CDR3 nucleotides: TGTGCCAGCAGCCACCCGACAGGAGCGAACTCTGAAGCTTTCTTT. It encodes CASSHPTGANSEAFF.

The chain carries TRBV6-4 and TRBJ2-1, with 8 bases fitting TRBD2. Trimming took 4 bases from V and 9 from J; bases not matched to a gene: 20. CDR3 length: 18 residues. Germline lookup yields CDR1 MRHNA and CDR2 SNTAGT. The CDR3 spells CASSASPAGTRGGGEQFF. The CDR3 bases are TGTGCCAGCAGTGCTTCCCCCGCCGGGACTAGGGGGGGAGGTGAGCAGTTCTTC.